The clone carrying this TCR beta chain was detected only a few times. Its cognate antigen is unknown. These data belong to a study of T cells in Graves' hyperthyroidism and ophthalmopathy. Study results and caveats: Patients with ophthalmopathy were separated from those with stable hyperthyroidism by a 13 V-J model.

The V and J ends lost 6 bases and 7 bases, in that order; junction bases with no gene match: 5. Germline lookup yields CDR1 LGHDT and CDR2 YNNKEL (reference sequence). The CDR3 spans 15 residues. Amplification of TCR beta CDR3 regions was performed using RNA transcripts as template. In the first-round RT-PCR of the TCR CDR3, the HTBI primer set was used. Via MiXCR, TCRdb re-called the multiplex PCR reads, giving one row per CDR3 protein. The sample holds around 500,000 distinct CDR3 sequences, about 22% seen once. This sequence originates from a woman aged 70-85 years with Graves' ophthalmopathy. The chain recombines TRBV3-1 with TRBJ2-2; 13 bases are shared with TRBD2. Sequencing input: blood. CDR3 residues: CASRFGLAGDGELFF. The CDR3 nucleotides read TGTGCCAGCAGGTTCGGACTAGCGGGAGACGGGGAGCTGTTTTTT.